This TCR beta chain derives from a study of CD8 T cells in Susac syndrome. In the study overall: When their blood was taken, patients with Susac syndrome were therapy-naive, taking corticosteroids, or taking intravenous immunoglobulin alone. General study results and limits: Clonal expansion did not appear in Susac syndrome CD4+ T cell repertoires.

A single count supports this clonotype. The antigen remains undetermined. The authors negatively isolated CD8+ and CD4+ T cells and FACS-enriched TEMRA cells. V lost 5 bases and J 0 bases, leaving 13 bases between the germline ends. Germline values: CDR1 SEHNR, CDR2 FQNEAQ (reference sequence). The CDR3 is made up of 15 amino acids. RNA in amounts of roughly 0.5 to 1 ug was reverse transcribed with random hexamers. immunoSEQ multiplex PCR amplified TCR beta CDR3 across 54 Vbeta, 13 Jbeta. TCRdb re-derived calls from the immunoSEQ multiplex PCR reads in MiXCR, one entry per CDR3 protein. The data hold about 240,000 distinct CDR3 sequences, with less than 96% observed a single time.

The origin of this receptor is a human donor with Susac syndrome. The V gene is TRBV7-9, the J gene TRBJ1-1; D perhaps matches TRBD1 (5 bases). The sequencing sample was made of CD4+ T cells from PBMCs. The chain's CDR3 is CASSPGNRMNTEAFF. CDR3 nucleotides: TGTGCCAGCAGCCCCGGGAACAGGATGAACACTGAAGCTTTCTTT.